The rows below give T cell receptor beta chains drawn from one sample of a study of cytomegalovirus exposure and HLA in healthy donors. Method: immunoSEQ multiplex PCR; TCRdb's copy keeps in-frame clones and lacks some. The table shows about 260,000 clones, with roughly 70% occurring only once. Sequencing used PBMCs. These receptors were obtained from a female donor in good health and CMV-seronegative. CDR3s include the opening cysteine and the closing phenylalanine or tryptophan. The order of the fields is V gene, D gene, J gene, clone size, CDR3 DNA, CDR3 protein. The D gene is left open where the match is weak. The size entry is marked missing in some rows and otherwise reads once, few, many or a size class.

TRBV19	.	TRBJ2-7	few	TGTGCCAGTAGTATTACGCGCCGGGGCGAGCAGTACTTC	CASSITRRGEQYF
TRBV19	TRBD1	TRBJ2-7	few	TGTGCCAGTAGACAGGGGGGATTAAGCTCCTACGAGCAGTACTTC	CASRQGGLSSYEQYF
TRBV18	TRBD1	TRBJ2-1	.	TGTGCCAGCTCACCGGGCGGGACAGGACACAATGAGCAGTTCTTC	CASSPGGTGHNEQFF
TRBV19	.	TRBJ2-7	.	TGTGCCAGCGCAACCGGCTACGAGCAGTACTTC	CASATGYEQYF
TRBV2	TRBD2	TRBJ2-5	.	TGTGCCAGCCTGCGGGAGGGCCTAGAGACCCAGTACTTC	CASLREGLETQYF
TRBV12-5	TRBD2	TRBJ2-3	.	TGTGCTAGTGGTTTGGTCCCTGGACTAGCGGGGGCAGATACGCAGTATTTT	CASGLVPGLAGADTQYF
TRBV9	.	TRBJ2-7	.	TGTGCCAGCAGCGTAGGAGCCAGGGATCACTACGAGCAGCACTTC	CASSVGARDHYEQHF
TRBV14	.	TRBJ2-7	.	TGTGCCAGCAGCCACTCCTCTAGCGCCTCCCACGAGCAGTACTTC	CASSHSSSASHEQYF
TRBV4-1	.	TRBJ2-7	.	TGCGCCAGCAGCGATCCTCAGGCCAGGTCCTACGAGCAGTACTTC	CASSDPQARSYEQYF
TRBV28	TRBD1	TRBJ2-3	.	TGTGCCAGCAGTCTTCTCGGACAGGGGGCCACAGATACGCAGTATTTT	CASSLLGQGATDTQYF
TRBV5-4	TRBD1	TRBJ1-3	.	TGTGCCAGCGATAGGGGACAGGGCGGAAACACCATATATTTT	CASDRGQGGNTIYF
TRBV18	TRBD2	TRBJ2-7	.	TGTGCCAGCTCAGAAGCGGGAGCCGCTGGGGGGTACGAGCAGTACTTC	CASSEAGAAGGYEQYF
TRBV28	.	TRBJ2-7	.	TGTGCCAGCAGTTGGTACCACAAACAGGGTTCATATATCTACGAGCAGTACTTC	CASSWYHKQGSYIYEQYF
TRBV6-1	TRBD1	TRBJ1-2	.	TGTGCCAGCACTCCCACAGGGGATAACTATGGCTACACCTTC	CASTPTGDNYGYTF
TRBV23-1	.	TRBJ2-7	.	TGCGCCAGGAAACAGGATCGCTCCTACGAGCAGTACTTC	CARKQDRSYEQYF
TRBV6-5	.	TRBJ1-1	.	TGTGCCGGCACTACCCCATCCGGTGAAGCTTTCTTT	CAGTTPSGEAFF
TRBV4-2	TRBD2	TRBJ2-7	few	TGTGCCAGCAGCCAACCGACTAGCGGGAGGTCCTACGAGCAGTACTTC	CASSQPTSGRSYEQYF
TRBV5-1	.	TRBJ1-4	.	TGCGCCAGCAGCCAACAGCATAATGAAAAACTGTTTTTT	CASSQQHNEKLFF
TRBV7-2	TRBD2	TRBJ2-7	.	TGTGCCAGCAGACTAGCGGGAGGGTCCGAGCAGTACTTC	CASRLAGGSEQYF
TRBV2	TRBD1	TRBJ2-7	few	TGTGCCAGCAGTGTCGGACAGGGGGCCCCCTACGAGCAGTACTTC	CASSVGQGAPYEQYF
TRBV7-5	.	TRBJ2-6	.	.	CVRSLHYGCGNISGANVLTF
TRBV28	.	TRBJ2-3	.	TGTGCCAGCAGGGGGGGCGGGAGAGGTCAAGATACGCAGTATTTT	CASRGGGRGQDTQYF
TRBV6-1	TRBD1	TRBJ2-2	.	TGTGCCAGCAGTGCCTTTACAGGGGCCGGGGAGCTGTTTTTT	CASSAFTGAGELFF
TRBV21-1	.	TRBJ1-2	.	TGTGCCAGCAGCAAAAACGGAGGGAGCTATGGGCACACCTTC	CASSKNGGSYGHTF
TRBV19	.	TRBJ2-1	few	TGTGCCAGTAGTTTCAATTTGGGCAATAGTGAGCAGTTCTTC	CASSFNLGNSEQFF
TRBV7-8	TRBD2	TRBJ2-1	.	TGTGCCAGCAGCTTCTTAGTTACGACTAGCGGGACAAAACCCTACAATGAGCAGTTCTTC	CASSFLVTTSGTKPYNEQFF
TRBV2	.	TRBJ1-2	once	TGTGCCAGCGGTGGGGGGCGCATCCTCAGCTATGGCTACACCTTC	CASGGGRILSYGYTF
TRBV6-1	TRBD1	TRBJ1-2	.	TGTGCCAGCAGAAGGGGGCCCGGAGACTATGGCTACACCTTC	CASRRGPGDYGYTF
TRBV11-2	TRBD2	TRBJ2-1	.	TGTGCCAGCAGCTTAGGCGGGAGGGCCTACAATGAGCAGTTCTTC	CASSLGGRAYNEQFF
TRBV10-1	.	TRBJ1-2	.	TGCGCCAGCAGTGAGGGACTGCTCTATGGCTACACCTTC	CASSEGLLYGYTF
TRBV18	.	TRBJ2-7	few	TGTGCCAGCTCAAGGGGACAAGGGTCCTACGAGCAGTACTTC	CASSRGQGSYEQYF